This TCR beta chain stems from a study of CD8+CD57+ T cells in acquired aplastic anemia. Findings and caveats of the study: Twenty-nine sequences, all CD8+ CDR3, were shared between patients and controls.

Concerning this clonotype itself: Its antigen is undetermined.

The template used for profiling TCR beta VDJ and CDR3 was genomic DNA. One entry per CDR3 protein, called by TCRdb with MiXCR from the reads. The sample lists approximately 150,000 distinct CDR3 sequences; 40% to 50% were seen once. Germline lookup yields CDR1 KGHSH and CDR2 LQKENI. This CDR3 region has 16 residues. Losses at the gene ends were 3 bases for V and 1 base for J; bases not matched to a gene: 7. Patients chosen for sequencing had CD8+CD57+ cells that had expanded, as shown by flow cytometry. The receptor's source is a human donor with aplastic anemia. Sequencing was done on a sample of sorted CD4+, CD8+, or CD8+CD57+ T cells (not recorded which) from PBMCs. The chain uses TRBV18 and TRBJ1-1; 8 nucleotides line up with TRBD1. The CDR3 loop is CASSPGTGNRNTEAFF. The CDR3 nucleotides read TGTGCCAGCTCACCCGGGACAGGAAATCGGAACACTGAAGCTTTCTTT.